This passage covers 6 T cell receptor beta chains from one sample sequenced in a study of synovial regulatory T cells in juvenile arthritis. Produced via immunoSEQ multiplex PCR; TCRdb's table is partial and in-frame only. Its table lists under 8,000 clones. Specimen: Treg cells from blood. Subset of the sample: remaining (HLA-DR-negative) circulating blood Treg cells. These receptors came from a donor younger than 30 with juvenile idiopathic arthritis.

This chain uses TRBV5-1 with TRBJ2-6; TCRdb selects TRBD1, and the lack of DNA leaves this call unchecked. The CDR3 is 18 residues long. The coding DNA is unavailable. Looked up from germline, CDR1 is SGHRS and CDR2 is YFSETQ. The CDR3 loop reads CASSLDRDRGSGANVLTF.

The rearrangement links TRBV5-1 to TRBJ1-4. The CDR3 contains 10 residues. Only the protein sequence is given. Germline-derived CDR1 and CDR2 are SGHRS and YFSETQ. CDR3: CASKGEKLFF.

The rearrangement links TRBV18 to TRBJ2-1; with no DNA, the TCRdb D assignment of TRBD2 cannot be verified. The CDR3 has 19 residues. The entry carries no DNA sequence. Germline V gene sequence: CDR1 KGHSH, CDR2 LQKENI. CDR3 sequence: CASSPRPSGSGSLYNEQFF. Full variable domain (missing parts from reference TRBV18 and TRBJ2-1): NAGVMQNPRHLVRRRGQEARLRCSPMKGHSHVYWYRQLPEEGLKFMVYLQKENIIDESGMPKERFSAEFPKEGPSILRIQQVVRGDSAAYFCASSPRPSGSGSLYNEQFFGPGTRLTVL.

V and J are TRBV5-6 and TRBJ1-4; checking the TCRdb D call of TRBD1 is not possible without DNA. The CDR3 contains 14 residues. The nucleotide record is missing. In germline, CDR1 is SGHDT, CDR2 YYEEEE. CDR3: CASSHRDSGEKLFF.

This chain joins TRBV4-1 and TRBJ2-1; the TCRdb call, TRBD2, lacks DNA for checking. The length of the CDR3 is 16 residues. This entry has no DNA. Germline CDR1 and CDR2: MGHRA and YSYEKL. The chain's CDR3 is CASSQGLAGVFNEQFF.

V gene TRBV6-1 combines with J gene TRBJ2-7. The germline CDR1 and CDR2 sequences are MNHNS and SASEGT. This CDR3 contains 13 residues. No DNA appears here. CDR3 in amino acids: CASSEARRYEQYF.